This TCR beta chain was found in a study of T cells in Graves' hyperthyroidism and ophthalmopathy. Study-wide findings and caveats: Most clonotypes expanded in thyroid above 0.001 were likewise present in blood.

From germline, CDR1 is MNHEY and CDR2 SMNVEV (reference sequence). CDR3 length equals 19 residues. Trimming removed 11 bases at V and 1 base at J, with 33 bases between. Amplified TCR beta CDR3 regions derived from RNA transcripts. When the TCR CDR3 underwent first-round RT-PCR, the HTBI primer set was used. MiXCR, applied by TCRdb to the multiplex PCR reads, yields one record per CDR3 protein. The table records approximately 520,000 distinct CDR3 sequences, roughly 20% of them present only once. A remark on this clonotype: No antigen is known for it.

No ophthalmopathy progression within 18 months constituted stable Graves' hyperthyroidism. Sequenced material: blood. The J gene is TRBJ2-7, the V gene TRBV27; possibly TRBD1 for D (5 bases). This receptor was identified in a man between 18 and 29 years old with Graves' hyperthyroidism. The CDR3, as DNA: TGTGCCTCTTTCCCCACCGGGCGACAGTTCACTCGGCGATCCTACGAGCAGTACTTC. Translating gives CASFPTGRQFTRRSYEQYF.